The 27 T cell receptor beta chains reported below all come from one sample, sequenced in a study of T cell repertoires in cytomegalovirus infection. Their antigens remain unidentified. TCRdb itself ran the reads through MiXCR, one entry per CDR3 protein. This table holds approximately 100,000 distinct CDR3 sequences, roughly 40% found once. The material was CD8+ T cells from cultured PBMCs, obtained from culture after CMV antigen stimulation. These receptors were collected from a human donor in good health (CMV status not recorded). Some clones in this sample may be carry-over from other donors' samples.

V gene TRBV24-1 combines with J gene TRBJ1-5; D is possibly TRBD1 (6 bases). This CDR3 is built from 17 residues. Germline CDR1 is KGHDR and CDR2 is SFDVKD. Trimming shortened V by 5 bases and J by 5 bases, and 21 bases separated the two germline ends. The CDR3 is CATSAHYRARGDQPQHF. Here the CDR3 DNA reads TGTGCCACCAGTGCTCACTACAGGGCCCGGGGGGATCAGCCCCAGCATTTT.

V usage is TRBV24-1 and J usage is TRBJ2-3, with unresolved D. The CDR3 runs 13 residues. Germline CDR1 is KGHDR and CDR2 is SFDVKD. V lost 5 bases, J lost 4 bases, and 9 bases lay in between. The CDR3 region has the DNA TGTGCCACCAGTGCTAACAGTCCAGATACGCAGTATTTT. Translation: CATSANSPDTQYF.

CDR3: CASRGGGRPESEAFF. DNA for the CDR3: TGTGCCAGCAGGGGGGGGGGCAGACCTGAATCTGAAGCTTTCTTT. The chain links TRBV9 to TRBJ1-1, with D tentatively TRBD1 (6 bases). The CDR3 is made up of 15 amino acids. V was cut by 5 bases and J by 6 bases, with 20 bases left in between. Germline CDR1 reads SGDLS; CDR2 reads YYNGEE.

In its sample, this clonotype was seen many times. The gene calls are TRBV25-1 and TRBJ1-1; D is possibly TRBD1 (6 bases). The V and J ends lost 2 bases and 10 bases respectively, with 14 bases between them. The CDR3 is 13 residues long. In germline, CDR1 is MGHDK, CDR2 SYGVNS. The CDR3 DNA reads TGTGCCAGCAGTGAAACAGGGTCGATGGGAGCTTTCTTT. Amino acids: CASSETGSMGAFF.

J is TRBJ1-1 and V is TRBV2; D may be TRBD1 (5 bases). Germline lookup yields CDR1 SNHLY and CDR2 FYNNEI. V lost 1 base and J 8 bases, leaving 14 bases between the germline ends. The CDR3 runs 14 residues. CDR3 amino acids: CASSEVGSGTEAFF. CDR3 nucleotide sequence: TGTGCCAGCAGTGAAGTAGGGTCAGGGACCGAAGCTTTCTTT.

The chain links TRBV7-2 to TRBJ2-3; 7 bases agree with TRBD1. This CDR3 contains 15 residues. Germline trimming cut 5 bases from V and 3 bases from J; bases unmatched to any gene: 8. CDR1 SGHTA and CDR2 FQGNSA come from the germline V gene. CDR3 sequence (DNA): TGTGCCAGCAGCCCAGGGGACAGTTTGACAGATACGCAGTATTTT. Translated: CASSPGDSLTDTQYF.

In its sample, this clonotype was seen a few times. The V gene is TRBV7-2, the J gene TRBJ2-1, with TRBD2 identical over 7 bases. This CDR3 contains 17 residues. Germline V gene lookup returns CDR1 SGHTA and CDR2 FQGNSA. J was trimmed by 0 bases and V by 2 bases; bases with no gene match: 7. The CDR3 protein is CASSLHLGTTSYNEQFF. CDR3 nucleotides: TGTGCCAGCAGCTTACATTTAGGGACTACCTCCTACAATGAGCAGTTCTTC.

The chain recombines TRBV7-9 with TRBJ2-5; TRBD2 matches at 9 bases. The trim removed 6 bases at V and 1 base at J, leaving 3 bases unmatched. The CDR3 has 14 amino acids. Germline CDR1 is SEHNR and CDR2 is FQNEAQ (reference sequence). CDR3 sequence (DNA): TGTGCCAGCAGTTCTAGCGGGGCCCAAGAGACCCAGTACTTC. Amino acids: CASSSSGAQETQYF.

V is TRBV7-3 and J is TRBJ2-1; D might be TRBD2 (6 bases). The V and J ends lost 0 bases and 8 bases respectively, with 8 bases between them. This CDR3 contains 13 residues. CDR1 is SGHTA and CDR2 is FQGTGA in the germline V gene. The CDR3 sequence: CASSLTGLDEQFF. CDR3 nucleotide sequence: TGTGCCAGCAGCTTAACGGGACTGGATGAGCAGTTCTTC.

The V and J genes are TRBV7-3 and TRBJ2-2, with 13 bases identical to TRBD2. V shed 3 bases, J shed 5 bases, and the junction held 6 bases outside the gene matches. This CDR3 region has 17 residues. Germline CDR1 and CDR2: SGHTA and FQGTGA. CDR3 sequence (DNA): TGTGCCAGCAGCTTGCTTCCGGGACTAGCGGGGACCGGGGAGCTGTTTTTT. It is translated as CASSLLPGLAGTGELFF.

This chain uses TRBV19 with TRBJ1-2; weak D call: TRBD1 (6 bases). The CDR3 runs to 13 residues. Looked up from germline, CDR1 is LNHDA and CDR2 is SQIVND (reference sequence). The germline V and J ends were trimmed by 8 bases and 8 bases, with 18 bases remaining between them. Written as DNA, the CDR3 is TGTGCCAGTTCGGACAGCCCATTGATGGGCTACACCTTC. Encoded protein: CASSDSPLMGYTF.

This clonotype has only one observation. The genes are TRBV6-2 or TRBV6-3 and TRBJ1-5, with D unresolved. The CDR3 length is 14 residues. Germline V CDR1 and CDR2: MNHEY, SVGEGT. Between the trimmed V and J ends, which lost 6 bases and 4 bases, there was a span of 13 bases. CDR3 protein: CASSTFVPNQPQHF. CDR3 bases: TGTGCCAGCAGCACATTTGTCCCGAATCAGCCCCAGCATTTT.

By sample fraction, this clonotype is medium-sized (0.01 to 0.1%). The rearrangement links TRBV7-8 to TRBJ1-5; D unresolved. CDR3 size: 18 residues. Germline CDR1 and CDR2: SGHVS and FQNEAQ. V was trimmed by 5 bases and J by 1 base, leaving 21 bases between them. CDR3 sequence reads: CASSNLEDVLWSNQPQHF. For the CDR3, the DNA is TGTGCCAGCAGCAATTTGGAGGACGTCCTCTGGAGCAATCAGCCCCAGCATTTT.

At least ten counts were recorded for this clonotype. V gene TRBV6-1 combines with J gene TRBJ2-1, with 12 bases identical to TRBD2. Germline loops: CDR1 MNHNS, CDR2 SASEGT. This CDR3 is built from 15 residues. J was trimmed by 4 bases and V by 7 bases; bases with no gene match: 5. The CDR3 DNA reads TGTGCCAGCATACCGACTAGCGGGGGTTACAATGAGCAGTTCTTC. This gives the protein CASIPTSGGYNEQFF.

The chain recombines TRBV7-6 with TRBJ2-2; 7 bases map to TRBD1. The CDR3 length is 15 residues. CDR1 is SGHVS and CDR2 is FNYEAQ in the germline V gene. V was clipped by 4 bases and J by 1 base; unmatched bases: 3. The CDR3 bases are TGTGCCAGCAGCTCGAGACAGGGGAACACCGGGGAGCTGTTTTTT. Amino acid sequence: CASSSRQGNTGELFF.

The V call is TRBV6-1, the J call TRBJ2-1; 7 bases are a match to TRBD2. After removal of 0 bases from V and 6 bases from J, the junction contained 8 bases not matched to a gene. CDR3 size: 16 residues. Germline assignment: CDR1 MNHNS and CDR2 SASEGT. Here the CDR3 reads CASSEAGGWVRNEQFF. The CDR3 nucleotides are TGTGCCAGCAGTGAAGCGGGGGGGTGGGTTCGCAATGAGCAGTTCTTC.

This chain joins TRBV12-3 or TRBV12-4 and TRBJ2-5; D call uncertain. The CDR3 runs 15 residues. Trimming pared 3 bases from V and 0 bases from J, leaving 11 bases between. The CDR3 is CASSFTLPYQETQYF. CDR3 in DNA: TGTGCCAGCAGTTTCACACTTCCGTACCAAGAGACCCAGTACTTC.

V usage is TRBV29-1 and J usage is TRBJ1-2; 8 positions match TRBD1. Germline V gene sequence: CDR1 SQVTM, CDR2 ANQGSEA. There are 15 residues in the CDR3. The V segment lost 6 bases and the J segment 2 bases; nucleotides outside the gene matches: 11. The DNA for the CDR3 is TGCAGCGTCGACAGGGGCGCCCTAGGAAACTATGGCTACACCTTC. It codes for CSVDRGALGNYGYTF.

The chain recombines TRBV6-1 with TRBJ2-2; no definite D call. CDR1 and CDR2 (germline): MNHNS, SASEGT. This CDR3 spans 16 amino acids. V shed 5 bases and J shed 1 base, with 14 bases lying between them. DNA for the CDR3: TGTGCCAGCAGTTTCGACAAGACAAAGAACACCGGGGAGCTGTTTTTT. Protein: CASSFDKTKNTGELFF.

V is TRBV4-1 and J is TRBJ2-6; D unresolved. V was cut by 4 bases and J by 0 bases, with 10 bases left in between. This CDR3 has 16 amino acids. In germline, CDR1 is MGHRA, CDR2 YSYEKL. The CDR3 loop reads CASSLTASSGANVLTF. The CDR3 coding sequence is TGCGCCAGCAGCCTCACAGCGAGCTCTGGGGCCAACGTCCTGACTTTC.

In this sample, this clonotype turned up a few times. In DNA form, the CDR3 reads TGTGCCAGCAGCTTAGTGCACGGCGGTCTGTTTTTT. Its translation: CASSLVHGGLFF. The chain carries TRBV7-6 and TRBJ1-4; no firm D call. This CDR3 spans 12 amino acids. V lost 1 base, J lost 14 bases, and 11 bases lay in between. CDR1 and CDR2 (germline): SGHVS, FNYEAQ.

The chain uses TRBV20-1 and TRBJ1-3; no clear D gene. V was cut by 1 base and J by 4 bases, with 14 bases left in between. This CDR3 has 15 amino acids. CDR1 is DFQATT and CDR2 is SNEGSKA in the germline V gene (reference sequence). The DNA of the CDR3 is TGCAGTGCTAGAGGTTGGTCCGGACGAGGAAACACCATATATTTT. This translates into CSARGWSGRGNTIYF.

The V gene is TRBV24-1, the J gene TRBJ1-5; D is uncertain. Germline-derived CDR1 and CDR2 are KGHDR and SFDVKD. V was clipped by 0 bases and J by 0 bases, with 2 bases between them. The CDR3 totals 14 residues. The CDR3 sequence: CATSDLNSNQPQHF. CDR3 nucleotide sequence: TGTGCCACCAGTGATTTGAATAGCAATCAGCCCCAGCATTTT.

The table lists this clonotype with a few counts. DNA for the CDR3: TGTGCCAGCAGTGAGCTGGACAGGGGGCAAGAGACCCAGTACTTC. This gives the protein CASSELDRGQETQYF. V is TRBV7-9 and J is TRBJ2-5; 10 bases agree with TRBD1. CDR3 size: 15 residues. Trimming at V came to 6 bases and at J to 2 bases, leaving 6 bases not matched to a gene. Germline-derived CDR1 and CDR2 are SEHNR and FQNEAQ (reference sequence).

This clonotype showed up just a few times. The rearrangement links TRBV12-3 or TRBV12-4 to TRBJ1-1, with 7 bases identical to TRBD1. The CDR3 length is 13 residues. Trimming cost V 6 bases and J 4 bases; bases outside gene matches: 5. The CDR3: CASRDRVGTEAFF. CDR3 DNA sequence: TGTGCCAGCAGAGACAGGGTTGGCACTGAAGCTTTCTTT.

This clonotype was detected many times. This chain joins TRBV2 and TRBJ1-5; D remains ambiguous. Germline values: CDR1 SNHLY, CDR2 FYNNEI. The CDR3 runs to 15 residues. Trimming shortened V by 1 base and J by 0 bases, and 7 bases separated the two germline ends. The CDR3 nucleotides read TGTGCCAGCAGTGAAGAGGAGGTTAGCAATCAGCCCCAGCATTTT. It is translated as CASSEEEVSNQPQHF.

J is TRBJ1-6 and V is TRBV5-1, with unresolved D. In germline, CDR1 is SGHRS, CDR2 YFSETQ. There are 14 residues in the CDR3. Trimming removed 7 bases at V and 9 bases at J, with 17 bases between. The CDR3 here is CASRPPSFGSPLHF. The CDR3 bases are TGCGCCAGCCGCCCTCCTTCCTTTGGTTCACCCCTCCACTTT.